This T cell receptor (beta chain) was identified during a study of STAT5B mutations in CD4+ large granular lymphocyte leukemia. Findings and limits, study-wide: 8/27 top patient clones versus 2/35 control clones were TRBV06-family. CD4-sorted patient repertoires seemed more clonal than healthy CD4+ repertoires. Main leukemic clonotypes were patient-specific, but approximately 25% appeared at low frequency elsewhere.

Profiling relied on immunoSEQ multiplex PCR, and the TCRdb table lists in-frame clones only, not all of them. This table holds tens of thousands of clones, just under 75% found once. This CDR3 is built from 12 residues. Deletions cut 2 bases from V and 8 bases from J, with 12 bases between. Germline V gene sequence: CDR1 GTSNPN, CDR2 SVGIG (reference sequence). Turning to this clone: No antigen is known for it.

Sequenced material: CD4+ T cells from blood buffy coats. The source of this sequence is a human donor in good health. The chain has TRBV30 and TRBJ1-2; D perhaps matches TRBD1 (6 bases). The CDR3: CAWSLRDTGYTF. CDR3 DNA: TGTGCCTGGAGTCTCCGGGACACCGGCTACACCTTC.